The T cell receptor beta chain under discussion was sequenced for a study of tumor-infiltrating lymphocytes in primary liver carcinoma. This clonotype was observed a single time. This may stem from a read error, because a much larger clone lies one nucleotide away. A constant-region primer served to make TCR beta cDNA from around 540 ng total RNA. Three-round nested multiplex PCR performed with slightly modified ARM-PCR produced the TCR beta libraries. TCRdb ran MiXCR on the multiplex PCR reads and lists one entry per CDR3 protein. The repertoire holds approximately 300,000 distinct CDR3 sequences, with 65% as singletons. They got blood RNA out of unsorted whole blood and also pulled out germline DNA. Input material: peripheral blood. This clonotype was obtained from a man aged 35 to 55 with primary liver carcinoma and hepatitis B virus infection.

The CDR3 bases are TGTGCCACCAGTGACTGGGACATAGGACAGCCCCAGCATTTT. Translating it yields CATSDWDIGQPQHF. V usage is TRBV24-1 and J usage is TRBJ1-5; weak D call: TRBD1 (6 bases). Looked up from germline, CDR1 is KGHDR and CDR2 is SFDVKD. Trimming took 4 bases from V and 7 from J, leaving 13 bases between them. The CDR3 is made up of 14 amino acids.